The 27 T cell receptor beta chains below all came from one sample that was sequenced in a study of blood T cell repertoires in COVID-19. The data were produced by immunoSEQ multiplex PCR, yet TCRdb's version contains in-frame clones alone and is incomplete. The profile covers about 170,000 clones, with approximately 91% appearing a single time and around 5.1% taken by the ten largest. The source material was peripheral blood. These receptors were obtained from a man younger than 35 with COVID-19, enrolled during active disease.

The chain recombines TRBV11-3 with TRBJ2-7, with a tentative D call TRBD2 (6 bases). The germline V gene has CDR1 SGHNT and CDR2 YENEEA. V lost 4 bases and J lost 0, with 7 bases in between. The CDR3 consists of 13 residues. CDR3 residues: CASSSGGSYEQYF. In DNA, the CDR3 is TGTGCCAGCAGCTCCGGGGGCTCCTACGAGCAGTACTTC.

The chain combines TRBV6-2 or TRBV6-3 with TRBJ2-1; 10 bases fit TRBD1. V lost 4 bases and J lost 7; bases outside the gene matches: 1. From germline, CDR1 is MNHEY and CDR2 SVGEGT. The CDR3 consists of 13 residues. DNA of the CDR3: TGTGCCAGCAGTTGGACAGGGGGAAATGAGCAGTTCTTC. Residues: CASSWTGGNEQFF.

J is TRBJ2-7 and V is TRBV7-8, with 8 bases identical to TRBD1. Germline V lookup: CDR1 SGHVS, CDR2 FQNEAQ. This CDR3 is 14 amino acids long. The J segment lost 9 bases and the V segment lost 5 bases, leaving 12 bases of the junction unmatched. CDR3: CASSAPGQVVRQYF. The CDR3 DNA follows: TGTGCCAGCAGCGCACCGGGACAGGTGGTCCGGCAGTACTTC.

DNA of the CDR3: TGTGCCAGCAGCTTAGGGGACTTTGGCAATGAGCAGTTCTTC. Its protein is CASSLGDFGNEQFF. The chain is built from TRBV7-9 and TRBJ2-1; D might be TRBD2 (6 bases). Trimming stripped 1 base from V and 6 bases from J, with 10 bases between. The CDR3 is 14 amino acids. Germline V gene lookup returns CDR1 SEHNR and CDR2 FQNEAQ (reference sequence).

The rearrangement joins TRBV27 to TRBJ1-6, with 7 bases aligning to TRBD1. With V trimmed by 1 base and J by 7 bases, 4 bases remained unmatched. Germline values: CDR1 MNHEY, CDR2 SMNVEV (reference sequence). The CDR3 extends over 15 amino acids. The CDR3 protein is CASSLWTGPNSPLHF. The CDR3 DNA sequence: TGTGCCAGCAGTTTATGGACAGGCCCCAATTCACCCCTCCACTTT.

This chain uses TRBV5-6 with TRBJ2-7; D is perhaps TRBD1 (5 bases). Germline V gene sequence: CDR1 SGHDT, CDR2 YYEEEE. The CDR3 spans 15 residues. Between the trimmed V and J ends, which lost 0 bases and 2 bases, there was a span of 12 bases. Here the CDR3 DNA reads TGTGCCAGCAGCTTGGTAGACAGTTTTCCCTACGAGCAGTACTTC. Translation gives CASSLVDSFPYEQYF. Based on the CDR3 plus reference TRBV5-6 and TRBJ2-7, the full variable domain is DAGVTQSPTHLIKTRGQQVTLRCSPKSGHDTVSWYQQALGQGPQFIFQYYEEEERQRGNFPDRFSGHQFPNYSSELNVNALLLGDSALYLCASSLVDSFPYEQYFGPGTRLTVT.

The V and J genes are TRBV25-1 and TRBJ2-3, with 7 bases lining up with TRBD2. Germline V gene data show CDR1 as MGHDK and CDR2 as SYGVNS. The CDR3 has 15 amino acids. With V trimmed by 2 bases and J by 9 bases, 11 bases remained unmatched. The CDR3 sequence is CASSERRSGGGTQYF. The CDR3 DNA is TGTGCCAGCAGTGAACGGCGTTCGGGGGGAGGAACGCAGTATTTT.

The chain has TRBV4-3 and TRBJ2-3, with TRBD2 matching over 7 bases. This CDR3 has 17 residues. Germline V CDR1 and CDR2: LGHNA, YSLEER. J was trimmed by 2 bases and V by 0 bases; bases with no gene match: 8. DNA for the CDR3: TGCGCCAGCAGCCAAGATCCGGCGGGAGTTAACACAGATACGCAGTATTTT. It codes for CASSQDPAGVNTDTQYF.

V gene TRBV5-4 combines with J gene TRBJ1-1, with D perhaps matching TRBD1 (6 bases). The CDR3 sequence is 13 residues long. Per the germline V gene, CDR1 is SGHNT and CDR2 is YYREEE (reference sequence). Trimming pared 2 bases from V and 5 bases from J, leaving 10 bases between. CDR3 coding DNA: TGTGCCAGCAGCTTAAACAGGGTAACTGAAGCTTTCTTT. Translating it yields CASSLNRVTEAFF.

V usage is TRBV19 and J usage is TRBJ1-2; D is unclear. The V gene's germline CDR1 is LNHDA and CDR2 SQIVND (reference sequence). The CDR3 has 14 residues. Trimming cost V 5 bases and J 3 bases, with 13 bases left between them. The CDR3 DNA follows: TGTGCCAGTAGTCAACGCGACCGGGACTATGGCTACACCTTC. It translates to CASSQRDRDYGYTF. Drawing the rest from reference TRBV19 and TRBJ1-2, the complete variable domain is DGGITQSPKYLFRKEGQNVTLSCEQNLNHDAMYWYRQDPGQGLRLIYYSQIVNDFQKGDIAEGYSVSREKKESFPLTVTSAQKNPTAFYLCASSQRDRDYGYTFGSGTRLTVV.

The chain employs TRBV30 and TRBJ1-5; possible D gene TRBD1, 6 bases. From germline, CDR1 is GTSNPN and CDR2 SVGIG (reference sequence). V gave up 2 bases and J gave up 4 bases, with 12 bases separating them. The CDR3 extends over 14 amino acids. In nucleotides, the CDR3 is TGTGCCTGGAGTTCGGGAAGGGGGAATCAGCCCCAGCATTTT. Translation gives CAWSSGRGNQPQHF. The full variable domain, in which reference TRBV30 and TRBJ1-5 provide the parts outside the CDR3, is SQTIHQWPATLVQPVGSPLSLECTVEGTSNPNLYWYRQAAGRGLQLLFYSVGIGQISSEVPQNLSASRPQDRQFILSSKKLLLSDSGFYLCAWSSGRGNQPQHFGDGTRLSIL.

V is TRBV9 and J is TRBJ2-1; TRBD2 matches 11 bases. This CDR3 spans 16 amino acids. Germline CDR1 SGDLS, CDR2 YYNGEE. With V trimmed by 0 bases and J by 5 bases, 4 bases remained unmatched. The CDR3 sequence is CASSVELAGVHNEQFF. The CDR3 bases are TGTGCCAGCAGCGTAGAACTAGCGGGAGTCCACAATGAGCAGTTCTTC.

In DNA, the CDR3 is TGTGCCAGCAGTTTGGTTACAGGGAGCAATCAGCCCCAGCATTTT. It codes for CASSLVTGSNQPQHF. This chain connects TRBV27 to TRBJ1-5; D is possibly TRBD1 (6 bases). This CDR3 region has 15 residues. The germline V gene encodes CDR1 MNHEY and CDR2 SMNVEV (reference sequence). V was cut by 3 bases and J by 1 base, with 10 bases left in between.

The CDR3 loop reads CATSVGPYNEQFF. The CDR3 DNA reads as TGTGCCACCAGTGTTGGGCCTTACAATGAGCAGTTCTTC. The rearrangement joins TRBV24-1 to TRBJ2-1; D is unclear. The length of the CDR3 is 13 residues. In germline, CDR1 is KGHDR, CDR2 SFDVKD. The V and J ends lost 5 bases and 4 bases respectively, with 8 bases between them.

This clone was counted once. CDR3 nucleotides: TGTGCCAGCAGCCAAGGGGGAGATGGCACAGATACGCAGTATTTT. It codes for CASSQGGDGTDTQYF. The chain has TRBV4-2 and TRBJ2-3, with D possibly being TRBD2 (5 bases). In germline, CDR1 is LGHNA, CDR2 YNFKEQ. V lost 1 base and J lost 1, with 9 bases in between. CDR3 length: 15 residues.

The chain carries TRBV5-1 and TRBJ1-1; possible D gene TRBD1, 5 bases. The CDR3 spans 14 residues. Germline CDR1 SGHRS, CDR2 YFSETQ. The V and J ends lost 0 bases and 4 bases respectively, with 10 bases between them. CDR3 nucleotides: TGCGCCAGCAGCTTGGCTGGGGGAGGCACTGAAGCTTTCTTT. Its translation is CASSLAGGGTEAFF.

The gene calls are TRBV18 and TRBJ1-1, with D perhaps TRBD1 (5 bases). The CDR3 has 14 amino acids. Per the germline V gene, CDR1 is KGHSH and CDR2 is LQKENI. V gave up 3 bases and J gave up 1 base, with 9 bases separating them. The CDR3 loop is CASSPGGANTEAFF. CDR3 DNA: TGTGCCAGCTCACCCGGCGGGGCGAACACTGAAGCTTTCTTT.

This chain uses TRBV11-2 with TRBJ2-7, with TRBD1 matching over 9 bases. CDR1 and CDR2 (germline): SGHAT, FQNNGV. There are 19 residues in the CDR3. Trimming removed 2 bases from V and 3 bases from J; junction bases left unmatched: 17. The CDR3 DNA reads TGTGCCAGCAGCTTACAACGGGACAGGGCGCTACGTCAAGACTACGAGCAGTACTTC. This gives the protein CASSLQRDRALRQDYEQYF.

The J gene is TRBJ2-2, the V gene TRBV6-5; D might be TRBD1 (6 bases). Germline V CDR1 and CDR2: MNHEY, SVGAGI. The CDR3 covers 14 residues. Trimming left V 5 bases short and J 5 bases short, with 12 bases between. CDR3 coding DNA: TGTGCCAGCAGTAAAAACCAGGGGACCGGGGAGCTGTTTTTT. As protein: CASSKNQGTGELFF.

The chain combines TRBV5-1 with TRBJ2-5; no clear D. Between the trimmed V and J ends, which lost 4 bases and 7 bases, there was a span of 17 bases. This CDR3 has 14 residues. Germline CDR1 SGHRS, CDR2 YFSETQ. CDR3 protein: CASSSLAVGGTQYF. As DNA, the CDR3 is TGCGCCAGCAGCAGTTTAGCTGTGGGTGGGACCCAGTACTTC.

The CDR3 reads CASSLDGTRVTYEQYF. The CDR3 DNA sequence: TGTGCCAGCAGCTTGGACGGGACTAGAGTTACCTACGAGCAGTACTTC. V gene TRBV5-4 combines with J gene TRBJ2-7, with 8 bases identical to TRBD2. CDR1 and CDR2 (germline): SGHNT, YYREEE (reference sequence). The V gene end was trimmed by 0 bases and the J gene end by 2 bases; junction bases not matched to a gene: 7. The CDR3 length is 16 residues.

The chain couples TRBV28 to TRBJ1-5, with D perhaps matching TRBD1 (6 bases). V was clipped by 2 bases and J by 2 bases, with 10 bases between them. CDR3 length equals 15 residues. The germline CDR1 and CDR2 sequences are MDHEN and SYDVKM. CDR3 in amino acids: CASSLRTDGNQPQHF. CDR3 in DNA: TGTGCCAGCAGTTTACGGACAGATGGCAATCAGCCCCAGCATTTT.

This rearrangement joins TRBV13 to TRBJ1-1, with D tentatively TRBD1 (6 bases). The CDR3 contains 15 residues. V was pared by 7 bases and J by 0 bases, with 15 bases between. The V gene's germline CDR1 is PRHDT and CDR2 FYEKMQ (reference sequence). CDR3 protein: CASTLGHRMNTEAFF. The CDR3 DNA reads as TGTGCCAGCACCCTGGGACACAGGATGAACACTGAAGCTTTCTTT.

The V and J genes are TRBV19 and TRBJ1-1; D is unresolved. This CDR3 contains 11 residues. V dropped 11 bases and J dropped 3 bases, with 10 bases sitting between them. The V gene's germline CDR1 is LNHDA and CDR2 SQIVND (reference sequence). CDR3 protein: CALKGDTEAFF. The CDR3 bases are TGTGCCCTCAAGGGAGACACTGAAGCTTTCTTT.

The chain is built from TRBV11-3 and TRBJ2-2; the match to TRBD2 covers 8 bases. This CDR3 contains 14 residues. Trimming removed 8 bases from V and 6 bases from J; junction bases left unmatched: 8. The germline V gene has CDR1 SGHNT and CDR2 YENEEA. In DNA, the CDR3 is TGTGCCAGCGGGCCGGGAGGGTCCCCCGGGGAGCTGTTTTTT. Protein product: CASGPGGSPGELFF. The full variable domain, its missing parts supplied by reference TRBV11-3 and TRBJ2-2, is EAGVVQSPRYKIIEKKQPVAFWCNPISGHNTLYWYLQNLGQGPELLIRYENEEAVDDSQLPKDRFSAERLKGVDSTLKIQPAELGDSAVYLCASGPGGSPGELFFGEGSRLTVL.

The gene calls are TRBV5-5 and TRBJ2-5; D possibly corresponds to TRBD1 (5 bases). V lost 1 base to trimming and J lost 4 bases, with 14 bases between them. Germline V lookup: CDR1 SGHKS, CDR2 YYEKEE (reference sequence). The CDR3 extends over 15 amino acids. CDR3 sequence reads: CASSLTGAGLETQYF. The CDR3 DNA is TGTGCCAGCAGCTTGACTGGGGCAGGGCTAGAGACCCAGTACTTC.

CDR3 amino acids: CASSALGLANTGELFF. In nucleotides, the CDR3 is TGTGCCAGTAGTGCGCTCGGACTAGCGAACACCGGGGAGCTGTTTTTT. The chain combines TRBV19 with TRBJ2-2; 7 bases are a match to TRBD2. Germline CDR1 is LNHDA and CDR2 is SQIVND (reference sequence). The CDR3 sequence is 16 residues long. V dropped 5 bases and J dropped 0; count of bases not matched to a gene: 6.